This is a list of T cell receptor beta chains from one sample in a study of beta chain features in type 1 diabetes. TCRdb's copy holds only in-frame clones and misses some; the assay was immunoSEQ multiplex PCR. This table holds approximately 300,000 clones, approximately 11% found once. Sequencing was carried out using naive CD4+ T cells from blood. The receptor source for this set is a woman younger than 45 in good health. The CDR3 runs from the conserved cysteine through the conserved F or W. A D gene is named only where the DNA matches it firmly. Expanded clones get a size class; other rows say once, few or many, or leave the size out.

DNA: TGTGCCAGCAGGAAGGGGCAGAATAATGAAAAACTGTTTTTT
CDR3: CASRKGQNNEKLFF
V: TRBV2
D: -
size: few
J: TRBJ1-4
length: 14

DNA: TGTGCCAGCAGCTTGCCTCGGAACACCATATATTTT
CDR3: CASSLPRNTIYF
V: TRBV9
D: -
size: -
J: TRBJ1-3
length: 12

DNA: TGTGCCAGCAGCTTGCGCCGACTAGCGGGACTCACAGATACGCAGTATTTT
CDR3: CASSLRRLAGLTDTQYF
V: TRBV5-4
D: TRBD2
size: few
J: TRBJ2-3
length: 17

DNA: TGTGCCAGCAGTCGCCTAGCGGGAGGGCCTGACAATGAGCAGTTCTTC
CDR3: CASSRLAGGPDNEQFF
V: TRBV27
D: TRBD2
size: few
J: TRBJ2-1
length: 16

DNA: TGTGCCAGCAGTCTTCAGGACTACGAGCAGTACTTC
CDR3: CASSLQDYEQYF
V: TRBV28
D: -
size: -
J: TRBJ2-7
length: 12

DNA: TGTGCCAGCAGTCCCACCGGTTCCATCGAGCAGTACTTC
CDR3: CASSPTGSIEQYF
V: TRBV28
D: -
size: -
J: TRBJ2-7
length: 13

DNA: TGTGCCAGCACCACCACGACTCGCTACGAGCAGTACTTC
CDR3: CASTTTTRYEQYF
V: TRBV28
D: -
size: -
J: TRBJ2-7
length: 13

DNA: TGTGCCAGCAGCTTAGAGGGGTTGAACACTGAAGCTTTCTTT
CDR3: CASSLEGLNTEAFF
V: TRBV7-9
D: -
size: -
J: TRBJ1-1
length: 14

DNA: TGCGCCAGCAGCCAAGAGCCAGGGGCAGGCACAGATACGCAGTATTTT
CDR3: CASSQEPGAGTDTQYF
V: TRBV4-3
D: -
size: few
J: TRBJ2-3
length: 16

DNA: TGTGCCAGCAGCTCCGCCAGGGACACTGAGCAGTTCTTC
CDR3: CASSSARDTEQFF
V: TRBV7-9
D: -
size: few
J: TRBJ2-1
length: 13

DNA: TGCGCCAGCAGCTTGCTCCCTAGCGAGGCCTACGAGCAGTACTTC
CDR3: CASSLLPSEAYEQYF
V: TRBV5-1
D: -
size: few
J: TRBJ2-7
length: 15

DNA: TGTGCCAGCAGCACCTCAGGGGGCGGTCAGCCCCAGCATTTT
CDR3: CASSTSGGGQPQHF
V: TRBV13
D: TRBD1
size: -
J: TRBJ1-5
length: 14

DNA: TGTGCCAGCGGGCGACAGGGAACAGCGGGCCGAAAACTGTTTTTT
CDR3: CASGRQGTAGRKLFF
V: TRBV6-5
D: TRBD1
size: few
J: TRBJ1-4
length: 15

DNA: TGTGCCAGCAGCCAAGGACACAAGGCTACTAATGAAAAACTGTTTTTT
CDR3: CASSQGHKATNEKLFF
V: TRBV4-2
D: -
size: few
J: TRBJ1-4
length: 16

DNA: TGCAGCGTCGGAGGAGGCAGGGGAACTTACACCGGGGAGCTGTTTTTT
CDR3: CSVGGGRGTYTGELFF
V: TRBV29-1
D: -
size: few
J: TRBJ2-2
length: 16

DNA: TGTGCCAGCAGTAACCGGGGGGAAGCTTTCTTT
CDR3: CASSNRGEAFF
V: TRBV6-5
D: -
size: -
J: TRBJ1-1
length: 11

DNA: TGCGCCAGCAGCAGGCTCGGCGGGAGGGCGGATGAGCAGTTCTTC
CDR3: CASSRLGGRADEQFF
V: TRBV5-1
D: TRBD2
size: -
J: TRBJ2-1
length: 15

DNA: TGTGCCAGCAGCGTAGGCGGGAGTCGTAATGAGCAGTTCTTC
CDR3: CASSVGGSRNEQFF
V: TRBV9
D: TRBD2
size: -
J: TRBJ2-1
length: 14

DNA: TGCGCCAGCAGCTTGGGGGACAGGGTCGATAGCAATCAGCCCCAGCATTTT
CDR3: CASSLGDRVDSNQPQHF
V: TRBV5-1
D: TRBD1
size: -
J: TRBJ1-5
length: 17

DNA: TGTGCCAGCAGCCAAGATCGGTCTAGCGGGAGCGTTGAGCAGTTCTTC
CDR3: CASSQDRSSGSVEQFF
V: TRBV4-2
D: TRBD2
size: -
J: TRBJ2-1
length: 16

DNA: TGTGCCAGCAGTTACTCGGGACTAGCGGGAGGATATGAGCAGTTCTTC
CDR3: CASSYSGLAGGYEQFF
V: TRBV6-5
D: TRBD2
size: -
J: TRBJ2-1
length: 16

DNA: TGTGCCAGCAGTGAGGGCTACGAGCAGTACTTC
CDR3: CASSEGYEQYF
V: TRBV28
D: -
size: -
J: TRBJ2-7
length: 11

DNA: TGTGCCAGCAGTTCAGGCACCGGGGAGCTGTTTTTT
CDR3: CASSSGTGELFF
V: TRBV7-2
D: -
size: -
J: TRBJ2-2
length: 12

DNA: TGTGCCAGCAGTCGCAACAGGGGACGGAACACTGAAGCTTTCTTT
CDR3: CASSRNRGRNTEAFF
V: TRBV6-5
D: TRBD1
size: -
J: TRBJ1-1
length: 15

DNA: TGTGCCAGCAGCTTAGACGGGATAGGAGTATACGAGCAGTACTTC
CDR3: CASSLDGIGVYEQYF
V: TRBV7-2
D: -
size: -
J: TRBJ2-7
length: 15

DNA: TGTGCCTGGAGCCTGAATTACGAGCAGTACTTC
CDR3: CAWSLNYEQYF
V: TRBV30
D: -
size: few
J: TRBJ2-7
length: 11

DNA: TGTGCCAGCAGCGCGCGTAGCGGGGGCTCCTACGAGCAGTACTTC
CDR3: CASSARSGGSYEQYF
V: TRBV9
D: TRBD2
size: -
J: TRBJ2-7
length: 15

DNA: TGTGCCAGCAGTTTTTGGACAGGGGACCCTGAGCAGTTCTTC
CDR3: CASSFWTGDPEQFF
V: TRBV28
D: TRBD1
size: few
J: TRBJ2-1
length: 14

DNA: TGTGCCAGCAGAGCTAGCGGGATGGGGACCTACGAGCAGTACTTC
CDR3: CASRASGMGTYEQYF
V: TRBV28
D: TRBD2
size: few
J: TRBJ2-7
length: 15

DNA: TGTGCCAGCAGCCCACGAGGGGGCTCTGGGGCCAACGTCCTGACTTTC
CDR3: CASSPRGGSGANVLTF
V: TRBV7-3
D: -
size: -
J: TRBJ2-6
length: 16

DNA: TGTGCCAGCAGCCCAGGGACAGATCTCGGCGAGCAGTACTTC
CDR3: CASSPGTDLGEQYF
V: TRBV9
D: TRBD1
size: few
J: TRBJ2-7
length: 14

DNA: TGTGCCAGCTCACCAGGGGGGGCAGAGGAAAAACTGTTTTTT
CDR3: CASSPGGAEEKLFF
V: TRBV18
D: -
size: few
J: TRBJ1-4
length: 14

DNA: TGTGGATCACAGGGGAACACTGAAGCTTTCTTT
CDR3: CGSQGNTEAFF
V: TRBV6-1
D: -
size: few
J: TRBJ1-1
length: 11

DNA: TGTGCCAGCAGCTTAGGTCCCGGGACTGCCCAAGAGACCCAGTACTTC
CDR3: CASSLGPGTAQETQYF
V: TRBV7-8
D: -
size: -
J: TRBJ2-5
length: 16

DNA: TGTGCCAGCAGTTTAGCGGGATACTACAATGAGCAGTTCTTC
CDR3: CASSLAGYYNEQFF
V: TRBV28
D: -
size: few
J: TRBJ2-1
length: 14

DNA: TGTGCCAGCAGTCCTCTACAGGGGACCACAGATACGCAGTATTTT
CDR3: CASSPLQGTTDTQYF
V: TRBV27
D: TRBD1
size: few
J: TRBJ2-3
length: 15

DNA: TGTGCCAGCAGTGACGCGGAGAGCACAGATACGCAGTATTTT
CDR3: CASSDAESTDTQYF
V: TRBV2
D: -
size: few
J: TRBJ2-3
length: 14

DNA: TGCGCCAGCAGCTCATTAACTTGGGCGGGGGTTACTGAAGCTTTCTTT
CDR3: CASSSLTWAGVTEAFF
V: TRBV5-1
D: -
size: -
J: TRBJ1-1
length: 16

DNA: TGTGCCAGCAGTTCAGGGGGCCAGAACACTGAAGCTTTCTTT
CDR3: CASSSGGQNTEAFF
V: TRBV27
D: TRBD1
size: -
J: TRBJ1-1
length: 14

DNA: TGTGCCAGCAGCTGGGACAGCTCCTCTGGGGCCAACGTCCTGACTTTC
CDR3: CASSWDSSSGANVLTF
V: TRBV7-3
D: TRBD1
size: -
J: TRBJ2-6
length: 16

DNA: TGTGCCAGCAGCTTAAGCATAGACTCCTACAATGAGCAGTTCTTC
CDR3: CASSLSIDSYNEQFF
V: TRBV7-3
D: -
size: few
J: TRBJ2-1
length: 15

DNA: TGTGCCAGCAGTTGGACAAACGAGCATAATTACTTC
CDR3: CASSWTNEHNYF
V: TRBV28
D: -
size: -
J: TRBJ1-2
length: 12

DNA: TGTGCCAGCAGCTTAGTCGCCCGGGAAAGCACAGATACGCAGTATTTT
CDR3: CASSLVARESTDTQYF
V: TRBV7-6
D: -
size: -
J: TRBJ2-3
length: 16

DNA: TGTGCCAGTAGTGCGGCACAGGGTCCGGAGACCCAGTACTTC
CDR3: CASSAAQGPETQYF
V: TRBV19
D: -
size: few
J: TRBJ2-5
length: 14

DNA: TGTGCCTGGAGTCGGGGGGGGTACGAGCAGTACTTC
CDR3: CAWSRGGYEQYF
V: TRBV30
D: TRBD2
size: -
J: TRBJ2-7
length: 12

DNA: TGTGCCAGCAGATATTATATGGGGGGGACGGGCACCGGGGAGCTGTTTTTT
CDR3: CASRYYMGGTGTGELFF
V: TRBV2
D: TRBD2
size: once
J: TRBJ2-2
length: 17

DNA: TGTGCCAGCAGTGTCCGAAGCGAGCAGTACTTC
CDR3: CASSVRSEQYF
V: TRBV28
D: -
size: -
J: TRBJ2-7
length: 11

DNA: TGTGCCTGGAGAAGGCAAGCGGGAGATTTCAATGAGCAGTTCTTC
CDR3: CAWRRQAGDFNEQFF
V: TRBV30
D: TRBD2
size: few
J: TRBJ2-1
length: 15

DNA: TGTGCCAGCTCATCCTCCGGGACAGGAACTTTCAATGAGCAGTTCTTC
CDR3: CASSSSGTGTFNEQFF
V: TRBV18
D: TRBD1
size: -
J: TRBJ2-1
length: 16

DNA: TGTGCCAGCAGCCCCACAGGGGAGATAGAGACCCAGTACTTC
CDR3: CASSPTGEIETQYF
V: TRBV7-2
D: TRBD1
size: few
J: TRBJ2-5
length: 14